Described below is a single T cell receptor beta chain sequence and its context. This record comes from a study of T cell changes during pregnancy in multiple sclerosis. J was trimmed by 1 base and V by 6 bases; bases with no gene match: 8. The germline CDR1 and CDR2 sequences are MDHEN and SYDVKM. This CDR3 region has 15 residues. Assay used: immunoSEQ multiplex PCR; TCRdb lists only in-frame clones, some missing. Of about 100,000 clones listed, approximately 90% are singletons. This specimen consisted of peripheral blood, obtained after pregnancy. The J gene is TRBJ2-7, the V gene TRBV28, with 8 bases fitting TRBD2. The sequence came from a female donor with multiple sclerosis, enrolled in a pregnancy study. As DNA, the CDR3 is TGTGCCAGCAGCCGGGGGGGGGCAGATTCCTACGAGCAGTACTTC. As protein: CASSRGGADSYEQYF.